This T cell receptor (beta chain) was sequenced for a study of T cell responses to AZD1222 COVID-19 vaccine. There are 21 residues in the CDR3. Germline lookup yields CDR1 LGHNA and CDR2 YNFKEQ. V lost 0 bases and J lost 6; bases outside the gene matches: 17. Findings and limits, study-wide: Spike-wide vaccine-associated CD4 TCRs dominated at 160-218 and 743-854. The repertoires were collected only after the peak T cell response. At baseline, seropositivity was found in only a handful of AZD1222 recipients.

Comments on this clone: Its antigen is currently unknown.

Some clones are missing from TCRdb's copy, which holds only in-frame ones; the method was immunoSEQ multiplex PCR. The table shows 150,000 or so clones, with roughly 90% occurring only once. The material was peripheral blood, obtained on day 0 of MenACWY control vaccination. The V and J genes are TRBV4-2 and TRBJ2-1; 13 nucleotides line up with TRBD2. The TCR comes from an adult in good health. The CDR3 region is CASSQDNRAWTSGSFGNEQFF. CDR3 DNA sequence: TGTGCCAGCAGCCAAGATAACAGGGCTTGGACTAGCGGGAGCTTCGGCAATGAGCAGTTCTTC.